This passage covers 29 T cell receptor beta chains from one sample sequenced in a study of blood T cell repertoires in COVID-19. TCRdb's table, derived via immunoSEQ multiplex PCR, lists solely in-frame clones and lacks some. The sample lists just under 50,000 clones, 79% occurring once. Input material: peripheral blood. The origin of the receptors is a man between 65 and 80 years old with acute or convalescent COVID-19.

The chain has TRBV27 and TRBJ2-7; TRBD2 agrees at 7 bases. Germline values: CDR1 MNHEY, CDR2 SMNVEV (reference sequence). The J segment lost 5 bases and the V segment lost 4 bases, leaving 11 bases of the junction unmatched. The CDR3 runs to 15 residues. The chain's CDR3 is CASSSVLEGRDEQYF. The DNA of the CDR3 is TGTGCCAGCAGTTCGGTACTAGAGGGGAGGGACGAGCAGTACTTC.

This clone was detected only a few times. This chain uses TRBV2 with TRBJ2-7; TRBD1 is a possible D gene (6 bases). CDR3 length: 12 amino acids. Germline CDR1 SNHLY, CDR2 FYNNEI. Trimming cost V 7 bases and J 2 bases, with 9 bases left between them. CDR3 in amino acids: CASTDSTYEQYF. In DNA, the CDR3 is TGTGCCAGCACGGACAGCACCTACGAGCAGTACTTC.

This chain connects TRBV5-5 to TRBJ2-3; 9 nucleotides align to TRBD1. The length of the CDR3 is 15 residues. Trimming at V came to 4 bases and at J to 2 bases, leaving 5 bases not matched to a gene. CDR1 and CDR2 (germline): SGHKS, YYEKEE (reference sequence). CDR3 DNA sequence: TGTGCCAGCAGCCCCCGGACAGGGGACACAGATACGCAGTATTTT. Amino acid sequence: CASSPRTGDTDTQYF.

In its sample, this clone was seen a few times. The gene calls are TRBV5-4 and TRBJ2-1; 13 bases match TRBD2. This CDR3 is 18 amino acids long. V dropped 0 bases and J dropped 5; count of bases not matched to a gene: 8. CDR1 and CDR2 (germline): SGHNT, YYREEE (reference sequence). CDR3 protein: CASSLGTSGGLRNNEQFF. DNA of the CDR3: TGTGCCAGCAGCTTGGGGACTAGCGGGGGCCTCAGGAACAATGAGCAGTTCTTC.

The chain is built from TRBV19 and TRBJ2-5; D call uncertain. Germline V gene data show CDR1 as LNHDA and CDR2 as SQIVND (reference sequence). This CDR3 is built from 14 residues. Trimming stripped 0 bases from V and 5 bases from J, with 10 bases between. CDR3 DNA sequence: TGTGCCAGTAGTATAGACCCCAGTTCGGAGACCCAGTACTTC. It codes for CASSIDPSSETQYF.

This chain uses TRBV12-3 or TRBV12-4 with TRBJ2-1; 9 bases are shared with TRBD2. V lost 6 bases to trimming and J lost 6 bases; unmatched junction nucleotides: 3. The CDR3 covers 13 residues. The CDR3: CASSFSGSNEQFF. The DNA of the CDR3 is TGTGCCAGCAGCTTTAGCGGGAGCAATGAGCAGTTCTTC.

The chain combines TRBV6-4 with TRBJ2-7; D is unclear. Germline V lookup: CDR1 MRHNA, CDR2 SNTAGT. The CDR3 is made up of 16 amino acids. V lost 7 bases, J lost 4 bases, and 23 bases lay in between. The CDR3 protein is CASNLDWSTSGYEQYF. CDR3 DNA: TGTGCCAGCAATCTAGACTGGTCGACGTCCGGGTACGAGCAGTACTTC.

The rearrangement uses TRBV19 and TRBJ1-5; D not certain. V was cut by 5 bases and J by 7 bases, with 12 bases left in between. Germline V lookup: CDR1 LNHDA, CDR2 SQIVND (reference sequence). This CDR3 is 13 amino acids long. DNA for the CDR3: TGTGCCAGTAGTTTCGAGAGAGGGCAGCCCCAGCATTTT. This gives the protein CASSFERGQPQHF.

The chain links TRBV3-1 (or the pseudogene TRBV3-2) to TRBJ1-2, with TRBD1 identical over 12 bases. The CDR3 runs 16 residues. Germline V lookup: CDR1 LGHDT, CDR2 YNNKEL (reference sequence). The junction had 10 bases not matched to a gene; V was cut back by 4 bases and J by 7 bases. The CDR3: CASSLEGTGGDFGYTF. The CDR3 DNA sequence: TGTGCCAGCAGCCTAGAGGGGACAGGGGGCGATTTTGGCTACACCTTC.

The gene calls are TRBV6-6 and TRBJ2-7, with D possibly matching TRBD2 (6 bases). Trimming took off 0 bases at V and 3 bases at J, with 15 bases between the two ends. Germline V gives CDR1 MNHNY, CDR2 SVGAGI (reference sequence). The CDR3 spans 16 residues. Here the CDR3 DNA reads TGTGCCAGCAGTTACTCGACCGGGAGTACTGGCTACGAGCAGTACTTC. It specifies CASSYSTGSTGYEQYF.

In this sample, this clone is medium-sized. This chain links TRBV19 with TRBJ1-4; no clear D. Trimming shortened V by 3 bases and J by 4 bases, and 3 bases separated the two germline ends. The CDR3 is 12 residues long. The V gene's germline CDR1 is LNHDA and CDR2 SQIVND (reference sequence). DNA of the CDR3: TGTGCCAGTAGTATCGGTAATGAAAAACTGTTTTTT. It codes for CASSIGNEKLFF.

The chain employs TRBV7-7 and TRBJ2-5; 12 bases are shared with TRBD2. The CDR3 is 15 residues long. Trimming took 3 bases from V and 4 from J; bases not matched to a gene: 3. Germline V gives CDR1 SSHAT, CDR2 FNYEAQ (reference sequence). The CDR3: CASSLATSGRETQYF. The CDR3 coding sequence is TGTGCCAGCAGCTTGGCGACTAGCGGGAGAGAGACCCAGTACTTC. The entire variable domain, with the rest obtained from reference TRBV7-7 and TRBJ2-5, is as follows: GAGVSQSPRYKVTKRGQDVTLRCDPISSHATLYWYQQALGQGPEFLTYFNYEAQPDKSGLPSDRFSAERPEGSISTLTIQRTEQRDSAMYRCASSLATSGRETQYFGPGTRLLVL.

The chain carries TRBV18 and TRBJ2-1, with D possibly being TRBD1 (6 bases). Germline V lookup: CDR1 KGHSH, CDR2 LQKENI. Trimming cost V 0 bases and J 5 bases, with 14 bases left between them. There are 16 residues in the CDR3. DNA of the CDR3: TGTGCCAGCTCACCACCGTCTCGACAGGCTAACAATGAGCAGTTCTTC. Translated, it gives CASSPPSRQANNEQFF.

This sequence joins TRBV6-5 and TRBJ2-5, with TRBD2 matching 9 bases. Germline loops: CDR1 MNHEY, CDR2 SVGAGI. V was clipped by 7 bases and J by 5 bases; unmatched bases: 2. The length of the CDR3 is 12 residues. CDR3: CASKLAGETQYF. As DNA, the CDR3 is TGTGCCAGCAAGCTAGCGGGGGAGACCCAGTACTTC.

This clone showed up just once. The chain employs TRBV27 and TRBJ1-1, with TRBD1 matching 7 bases. Germline loops: CDR1 MNHEY, CDR2 SMNVEV (reference sequence). The CDR3 runs 13 residues. V was clipped by 6 bases and J by 3 bases; unmatched bases: 4. The CDR3 loop is CASRDRVHTEAFF. The CDR3 DNA reads TGTGCCAGCAGAGACAGGGTTCACACTGAAGCTTTCTTT.

This rearrangement joins TRBV7-2 to TRBJ1-1, with no clear D. This CDR3 is built from 13 residues. Trimming shortened V by 1 base and J by 10 bases, and 13 bases separated the two germline ends. The V gene's germline CDR1 is SGHTA and CDR2 FQGNSA. This CDR3 reads CASSLDSRIGAFF. For the CDR3, the DNA is TGTGCCAGCAGCTTAGATTCCAGGATTGGAGCTTTCTTT.

The chain uses TRBV23-1 and TRBJ2-1; a weak D match, TRBD2 (8 bases). TRBV23-1 falls under the ORF class, with uncertain function. The CDR3 loop spans 20 amino acids. The V gene lost 8 bases and the J gene lost 2 bases, with 31 bases spanning the gap. The CDR3 loop is CASGLQGYNGRALAYNEQFF. The CDR3, as DNA: TGCGCCAGCGGACTACAGGGGTATAACGGGAGGGCCTTAGCCTACAATGAGCAGTTCTTC.

This clone came up a few times. The rearrangement joins TRBV18 to TRBJ1-2; 7 bases fit TRBD1. CDR1 is KGHSH and CDR2 is LQKENI in the germline V gene. Trimming removed 6 bases from V and 5 bases from J; junction bases left unmatched: 9. The CDR3 runs to 14 residues. The DNA for the CDR3 is TGTGCCAGCTCGCCCTCGGGGACAGTGTATGGCTACACCTTC. It is translated as CASSPSGTVYGYTF.

This clone was observed a few times. The rearrangement uses TRBV7-8 and TRBJ2-1; a weak D match, TRBD1 (6 bases). The CDR3 sequence is 14 residues long. V was trimmed by 1 base and J by 4 bases, leaving 8 bases between them. CDR1 and CDR2 from the germline V gene are SGHVS and FQNEAQ. As DNA, the CDR3 is TGTGCCAGCAGCTTAGGGACAGCTTACAATGAGCAGTTCTTC. Encoded protein: CASSLGTAYNEQFF.

The genes are TRBV7-2 and TRBJ1-6; D possibly corresponds to TRBD1 (5 bases). Trimming left V 0 bases short and J 10 bases short, with 13 bases between. CDR3 length equals 15 residues. Germline CDR1 is SGHTA and CDR2 is FQGNSA. The CDR3 DNA is TGTGCCAGCAGCTTAGCCCTCGGGGAGGGGTCACCCCTCCACTTT. This codes for CASSLALGEGSPLHF.

The rearrangement joins TRBV5-1 to TRBJ2-3, with 11 nucleotides matching TRBD1. V lost 4 bases to trimming and J lost 3 bases; unmatched junction nucleotides: 7. Germline V gene data show CDR1 as SGHRS and CDR2 as YFSETQ. This CDR3 spans 16 amino acids. The CDR3 reads CASSDPGQGGTDTQYF. For the CDR3, the DNA is TGCGCCAGCAGCGACCCGGGACAGGGGGGAACAGATACGCAGTATTTT.

V usage is TRBV28 and J usage is TRBJ2-4, with D perhaps TRBD1 (6 bases). CDR1 MDHEN and CDR2 SYDVKM come from the germline V gene. The CDR3 is 17 amino acids. Between the trimmed V and J ends, which lost 3 bases and 0 bases, there was a span of 15 bases. The CDR3 loop is CASSLDSIILAKNIQYF. Here the CDR3 DNA reads TGTGCCAGCAGTTTGGACAGTATTATTCTAGCCAAAAACATTCAGTACTTC.

In its sample, this clone was seen a few times. The genes are TRBV28 and TRBJ1-4; weak D call: TRBD1 (5 bases). Per germline, CDR1 MDHEN and CDR2 SYDVKM. V lost 3 bases, J lost 8 bases, and 19 bases lay in between. The CDR3 spans 16 residues. CDR3 amino acids: CASSFRNQGKGEKLFF. The CDR3 region has the DNA TGTGCCAGCAGTTTTCGCAACCAGGGCAAAGGAGAAAAACTGTTTTTT.

This chain joins TRBV7-8 and TRBJ1-4; a possible D gene is TRBD1 (6 bases). CDR1 SGHVS and CDR2 FQNEAQ come from the germline V gene. Trimming shortened V by 6 bases and J by 0 bases, and 11 bases separated the two germline ends. This CDR3 contains 15 residues. The CDR3 spells CASRGDTTTNEKLFF. CDR3 in DNA: TGTGCCAGCAGGGGGGACACGACAACTAATGAAAAACTGTTTTTT.

V is TRBV11-2 and J is TRBJ1-1; weak D call: TRBD1 (5 bases). Trimming took 0 bases from V and 8 from J, leaving 10 bases between them. The CDR3 is 13 residues long. CDR1 and CDR2 from the germline V gene are SGHAT and FQNNGV. The CDR3 DNA reads TGTGCCAGCAGCTTAGAGCCGGGGGGGGAAGCTTTCTTT. This sequence encodes CASSLEPGGEAFF.

This clone was counted a few times. The chain is built from TRBV6-6 and TRBJ2-7, with a tentative D call TRBD2 (6 bases). V gave up 6 bases and J gave up 3 bases, with 18 bases separating them. The CDR3 contains 15 residues. The germline V gene encodes CDR1 MNHNY and CDR2 SVGAGI (reference sequence). The chain's CDR3 is CASSNAGGKGYEQYF. The CDR3 coding sequence is TGTGCCAGCAGCAACGCCGGGGGTAAGGGCTACGAGCAGTACTTC.

CDR3 coding DNA: TGTGCCAGTAGTATAGTTCCGCCTAACTACAATGAGCAGTTCTTC. It specifies CASSIVPPNYNEQFF. V gene TRBV19 combines with J gene TRBJ2-1; D not certain. Trimming removed 1 base at V and 3 bases at J, with 10 bases between. Germline lookup yields CDR1 LNHDA and CDR2 SQIVND (reference sequence). The CDR3 loop spans 15 amino acids.

The chain is built from TRBV21-1 and TRBJ2-4; the D call of TRBD2 is as the table states it, not checked on the DNA. TRBV21-1 is a pseudogene segment. The CDR3 length is 18 residues. The CDR3 reads CASSRGLAYELAKNIQYF. In nucleotides, the CDR3 is TGTGCCAGCAGCAGGGGACTAGCCTATGAGCTAGCCAAAAACATTCAGTACTTC.

The rearrangement joins TRBV4-1 to TRBJ1-1; D not resolved. Trimming left V 4 bases short and J 5 bases short, with 14 bases between. The CDR3 contains 14 residues. The V gene's germline CDR1 is MGHRA and CDR2 YSYEKL. CDR3 sequence: CASSRGRERTEAFF. The CDR3 DNA reads as TGCGCCAGCAGCCGCGGACGAGAGCGGACTGAAGCTTTCTTT.